The T cell receptor (beta chain) described here comes from a study of T-cell memory formation after mild COVID-19. General observations from the study: Among clones contracting day 15 to 85, CD4/CD8 was balanced, whereas later expanders leaned CD4+.

Comment on this clonotype: Its antigen is undetermined.

TCR alpha and TCR beta cDNA libraries with sample barcodes and UMIs came from 5'RACE using constant-segment primers. Each CDR3 protein is one row after TCRdb ran MiXCR on the 5' RACE reads. The profile shows 58,000 or so distinct CDR3 sequences, 25% to 35% of them singletons. This CDR3 spans 15 amino acids. Trimming pared 2 bases from V and 3 bases from J, leaving 13 bases between. Germline values: CDR1 MNHEY, CDR2 SVGAGI. The sequence derives from a man aged 18 to 30 who had mild COVID-19 (a few samples of this study predate the infection). Cell type and time point are not known. Sequencing input: PBMCs or a T cell subset sorted from them (not recorded which). V usage is TRBV6-5 and J usage is TRBJ1-2, with a possible D match to TRBD1 (5 bases). CDR3 sequence reads: CASSYGARVDYGYTF. The CDR3 DNA follows: TGTGCCAGCAGTTACGGGGCGAGGGTTGACTATGGCTACACCTTC.